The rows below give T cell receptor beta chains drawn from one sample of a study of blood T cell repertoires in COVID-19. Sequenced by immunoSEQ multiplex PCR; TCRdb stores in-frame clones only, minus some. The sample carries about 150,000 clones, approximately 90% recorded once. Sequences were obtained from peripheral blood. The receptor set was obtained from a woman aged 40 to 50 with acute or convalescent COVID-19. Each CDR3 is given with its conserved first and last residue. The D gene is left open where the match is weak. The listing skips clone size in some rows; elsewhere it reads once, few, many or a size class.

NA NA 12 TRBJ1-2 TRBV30 CAWSRYDYGYTF TGTGCCTGGAGTCGGTACGACTATGGCTACACCTTC
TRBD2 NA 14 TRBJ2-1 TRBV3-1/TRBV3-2 CASSQRLAPNEQFF TGTGCCAGCAGCCAGAGACTAGCACCTAATGAGCAGTTCTTC
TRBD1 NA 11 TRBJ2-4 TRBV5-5 CASSGDRVGYF TGTGCCAGCAGCGGGGACAGGGTGGGGTACTTC
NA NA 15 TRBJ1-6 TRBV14 CASSSVSSYNSPLHF TGTGCCAGCAGTAGCGTGAGCTCCTATAATTCACCCCTCCACTTT
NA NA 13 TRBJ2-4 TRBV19 CASIARAKNIQYF TGTGCCAGTATCGCCCGGGCCAAAAACATTCAGTACTTC
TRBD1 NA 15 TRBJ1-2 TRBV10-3 CAINARDRADGGYTF TGTGCCATCAATGCCCGGGACAGGGCCGATGGAGGCTACACCTTC
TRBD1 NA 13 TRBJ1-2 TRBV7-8 CASGFGTDYGYTF TGTGCCAGCGGCTTTGGGACAGACTATGGCTACACCTTC
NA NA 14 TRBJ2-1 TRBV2 CASMRSFGRDEQFF TGTGCCAGCATGAGGTCGTTCGGTCGGGATGAGCAGTTCTTC
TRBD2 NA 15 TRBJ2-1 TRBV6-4 CASSGSSGGYNEQFF TGTGCCAGCAGTGGTTCTAGCGGGGGGTACAATGAGCAGTTCTTC
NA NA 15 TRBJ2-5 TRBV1 CTSSQEPRGWETQYF TGCACCAGCAGCCAAGAGCCACGGGGGTGGGAGACCCAGTACTTC
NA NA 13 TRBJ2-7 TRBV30 CAWSVSGTYEQYF TGTGCCTGGAGTGTTAGCGGAACCTACGAGCAGTACTTC
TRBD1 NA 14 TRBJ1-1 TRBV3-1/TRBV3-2 CASTEKMTGGLAFF TGTGCCAGCACCGAAAAAATGACAGGGGGACTAGCTTTCTTT
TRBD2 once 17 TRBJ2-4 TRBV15 CATSRDLAGGVKNIQYF TGTGCCACCAGCAGAGATCTGGCGGGGGGAGTCAAAAACATTCAGTACTTC
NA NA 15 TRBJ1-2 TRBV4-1 CASSQDPRQTIGYTF TGCGCCAGCAGCCAAGATCCTAGGCAGACGATTGGCTACACCTTC
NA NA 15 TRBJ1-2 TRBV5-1 CASSPAIRQADGYTF TGCGCCAGCAGCCCGGCTATAAGACAGGCTGATGGCTACACCTTC
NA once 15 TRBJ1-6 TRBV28 CASSFLGQEGSPLHF TGTGCCAGCAGTTTCCTAGGGCAGGAGGGTTCACCCCTCCACTTT
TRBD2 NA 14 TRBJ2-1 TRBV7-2 CASRPGTRGGEQFF TGTGCCAGCAGGCCCGGGACTAGGGGTGGTGAGCAGTTCTTC
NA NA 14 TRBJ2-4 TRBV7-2 CASSFRRRENIQYF TGTGCCAGCAGCTTCCGGCGGAGGGAAAACATTCAGTACTTC
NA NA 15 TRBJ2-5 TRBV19 CASSIERSQVETQYF TGTGCCAGTAGTATAGAAAGAAGCCAGGTAGAGACCCAGTACTTC
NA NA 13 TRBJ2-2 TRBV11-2 CASSLESSGELFF TGTGCCAGCAGCTTAGAGAGCTCCGGGGAGCTGTTTTTT
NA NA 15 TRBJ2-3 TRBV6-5 CASSYEGKGEDTQYF TGTGCCAGCAGTTACGAGGGCAAGGGGGAGGATACGCAGTATTTT
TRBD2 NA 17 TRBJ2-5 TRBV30 CAWSIGGTSGMRETQYF TGTGCCTGGAGTATAGGTGGGACTAGCGGGATGAGAGAGACCCAGTACTTC
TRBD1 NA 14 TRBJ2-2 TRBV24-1 CATSEQGGTGELFF TGTGCCACCAGTGAACAGGGGGGCACCGGGGAGCTGTTTTTT
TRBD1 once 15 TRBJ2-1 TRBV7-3 CASSLLAGGYNEQFF TGTGCCAGCAGCTTATTGGCAGGGGGCTACAATGAGCAGTTCTTC